The 27 T cell receptor beta chains in this list originate from one sample, sequenced in a study of shared clonotypes between healthy human individuals. Generated by immunoSEQ multiplex PCR, the TCRdb table keeps only in-frame clones and is missing some. The sample has approximately 1,500,000 clones, 95% to 99% seen once; the top ten hold around 0.45%. Input material: naive CD4+ T cells sorted from blood. Regarding subset: CD45RA+ positively selected. These receptors all come from a man aged 25 to 40 in good health.

This sequence joins TRBV12-5 and TRBJ2-1; TRBD2 is a possible D gene (6 bases). Germline lookup yields CDR1 LGHNT and CDR2 FRNRAP. V was shortened by 2 bases and J by 10 bases, with 21 bases between the two germline ends. The CDR3 has 16 residues. The CDR3 protein is CASGLLLGPSRGEQFF. The CDR3 nucleotides are TGTGCTAGTGGTTTGCTTCTAGGGCCTTCTCGGGGGGAGCAGTTCTTC.

The chain combines TRBV19 with TRBJ1-2; D gene unclear. V was trimmed by 5 bases and J by 13 bases, leaving 29 bases between them. CDR1 and CDR2 (germline): LNHDA, SQIVND (reference sequence). This CDR3 comprises 16 residues. CDR3 DNA: TGTGCCAGTAGTCAAGGGATACAGCGATCCGTACCACGGTCCACCTTC. The encoded protein is CASSQGIQRSVPRSTF. The full variable domain, in which reference TRBV19 and TRBJ1-2 provide the parts outside the CDR3, is DGGITQSPKYLFRKEGQNVTLSCEQNLNHDAMYWYRQDPGQGLRLIYYSQIVNDFQKGDIAEGYSVSREKKESFPLTVTSAQKNPTAFYLCASSQGIQRSVPRSTFGSGTRLTVV.

The rearrangement uses TRBV10-1 and TRBJ2-7; no reliable D call. The CDR3 totals 13 residues. Germline CDR1 reads WNHNN; CDR2 reads SYGVQD (reference sequence). Trimming took off 3 bases at V and 4 bases at J, with 10 bases between the two ends. The CDR3 here is CASSEKGWYEQYF. CDR3 DNA: TGCGCCAGCAGTGAAAAAGGGTGGTACGAGCAGTACTTC.

The V and J genes are TRBV2 and TRBJ2-2; tentatively, D is TRBD1 (6 bases). Germline V CDR1 and CDR2: SNHLY, FYNNEI. V lost 8 bases, J lost 0 bases, and 10 bases lay in between. The CDR3 is 14 amino acids. Here the CDR3 reads CASGGYSNTGELFF. The CDR3 DNA follows: TGTGCCAGCGGGGGCTACTCGAACACCGGGGAGCTGTTTTTT.

This rearrangement joins TRBV28 to TRBJ2-5; 9 bases agree with TRBD2. With 3 bases clipped from V and 4 bases from J, the junction kept 9 bases outside the gene matches. This CDR3 region has 16 residues. CDR1 and CDR2 from the germline V gene are MDHEN and SYDVKM. The CDR3 sequence: CASSFQLAGEIETQYF. The DNA of the CDR3 is TGTGCCAGCAGTTTCCAATTAGCGGGAGAGATAGAGACCCAGTACTTC.

About this clone: This sample includes further DNA sequences coding for the same CDR3. The V and J genes are TRBV6-6 and TRBJ2-7, with D unresolved. Germline V gives CDR1 MNHNY, CDR2 SVGAGI (reference sequence). The ends were cut back, 2 bases at V and 1 base at J, with 6 bases in the middle. The CDR3 covers 13 residues. The CDR3 region has the DNA TGTGCCAGCAGTTACGCCGGTTCCTACGAGCAGTACTTC. Residues: CASSYAGSYEQYF.

The chain recombines TRBV11-1 with TRBJ2-2, with D possibly TRBD1 on 5 matching bases. Trimming took off 0 bases at V and 6 bases at J, with 5 bases between the two ends. The germline V gene encodes CDR1 SGHAT and CDR2 FQDESV (reference sequence). There are 13 residues in the CDR3. CDR3 in DNA: TGTGCCAGCAGCTTAGCAGGGGCCGGGGAGCTGTTTTTT. Translation gives CASSLAGAGELFF.

The rearrangement uses TRBV5-1 and TRBJ1-2, with D hard to call. Trimming shortened V by 4 bases and J by 0 bases, and 13 bases separated the two germline ends. The CDR3 extends over 15 amino acids. In germline, CDR1 is SGHRS, CDR2 YFSETQ. The CDR3 sequence is CASSLDVVANYGYTF. The CDR3 region has the DNA TGCGCCAGCAGCCTGGACGTTGTAGCTAACTATGGCTACACCTTC.

V and J are TRBV11-3 and TRBJ2-7; 11 bases map to TRBD2. The CDR3 has 15 residues. V shed 3 bases, J shed 2 bases, and the junction held 3 bases outside the gene matches. The germline gives CDR1 SGHNT, CDR2 YENEEA. The CDR3, as DNA: TGTGCCAGCAGCTTCACTAGCGGGGGTCCCTACGAGCAGTACTTC. It codes for CASSFTSGGPYEQYF.

V and J are TRBV15 and TRBJ2-5; D call uncertain. The germline V gene has CDR1 LNHNV and CDR2 YYDKDF (reference sequence). CDR3 length: 14 residues. The V end lost 3 bases, the J end lost 4 bases, and 12 bases lay between the germline ends. This chain's CDR3 is CATSREGPRETQYF. DNA for the CDR3: TGTGCCACCAGCAGGGAAGGCCCCCGAGAGACCCAGTACTTC.

The chain has TRBV6-1 and TRBJ2-5; D is undetermined. Deletions cut 0 bases from V and 10 bases from J, with 6 bases between. Germline V CDR1 and CDR2: MNHNS, SASEGT. The CDR3 loop spans 11 amino acids. This chain's CDR3 is CASSEASDQYF. CDR3 nucleotide sequence: TGTGCCAGCAGTGAAGCGTCGGACCAGTACTTC.

The rearrangement uses TRBV4-1 and TRBJ2-1; 7 nucleotides match TRBD2. The CDR3 sequence is 19 residues long. Germline trimming cut 0 bases from V and 0 bases from J; bases unmatched to any gene: 11. The germline gives CDR1 MGHRA, CDR2 YSYEKL. The CDR3 DNA reads TGCGCCAGCAGCCAAGAGCGGTCGGGAGGCCAAAGCTCCTACAATGAGCAGTTCTTC. Translating gives CASSQERSGGQSSYNEQFF.

Comments on this clone: The sample contains more than one DNA sequence encoding this CDR3. The chain carries TRBV5-1 and TRBJ1-2; D perhaps matches TRBD1 (5 bases). Germline values: CDR1 SGHRS, CDR2 YFSETQ. Trimming shortened V by 0 bases and J by 8 bases, and 8 bases separated the two germline ends. The CDR3 consists of 12 residues. CDR3 region: CASSLGGDGYTF. The CDR3 region has the DNA TGCGCCAGCAGCTTGGGAGGGGACGGCTACACCTTC. The variable domain in full, with the rest retrieved from reference TRBV5-1 and TRBJ1-2, is KAGVTQTPRYLIKTRGQQVTLSCSPISGHRSVSWYQQTPGQGLQFLFEYFSETQRNKGNFPGRFSGRQFSNSRSEMNVSTLELGDSALYLCASSLGGDGYTFGSGTRLTVV.

The chain couples TRBV9 to TRBJ1-1; TRBD1 matches at 9 bases. The germline CDR1 and CDR2 sequences are SGDLS and YYNGEE. The trim removed 3 bases at V and 6 bases at J, leaving 12 bases unmatched. This CDR3 comprises 16 residues. The CDR3 spells CASSDEYRGRPSEAFF. CDR3 bases: TGTGCCAGCAGCGATGAATACAGGGGGCGTCCCTCTGAAGCTTTCTTT.

The chain is built from TRBV14 and TRBJ2-7; D is unclear. This CDR3 is built from 14 residues. In germline, CDR1 is SGHDN, CDR2 FVKESK. Deletions cut 0 bases from V and 4 bases from J, with 10 bases between. CDR3 in DNA: TGTGCCAGCAGCCAAGAAGGGTTTTGGTACGAGCAGTACTTC. Residues: CASSQEGFWYEQYF. Supplemented by reference TRBV14 and TRBJ2-7, the full variable domain reads EAGVTQFPSHSVIEKGQTVTLRCDPISGHDNLYWYRRVMGKEIKFLLHFVKESKQDESGMPNNRFLAERTGGTYSTLKVQPAELEDSGVYFCASSQEGFWYEQYFGPGTRLTVT.

The chain recombines TRBV18 with TRBJ2-3; weak D call: TRBD1 (5 bases). The CDR3 totals 14 residues. Germline V lookup: CDR1 KGHSH, CDR2 LQKENI. V was pared by 3 bases and J by 4 bases, with 11 bases between. CDR3 region: CASSPPRAPDTQYF. The CDR3 DNA is TGTGCCAGCTCACCGCCCAGGGCCCCAGATACGCAGTATTTT.

The chain recombines TRBV27 with TRBJ1-4, with 7 positions matching TRBD1. The germline V gene encodes CDR1 MNHEY and CDR2 SMNVEV (reference sequence). The CDR3 contains 14 residues. Trimming took 4 bases from V and 5 from J; bases not matched to a gene: 4. The CDR3 spells CASSSAGGNEKLFF. In nucleotides, the CDR3 is TGTGCCAGCAGTTCCGCAGGGGGGAATGAAAAACTGTTTTTT.

V and J are TRBV20-1 and TRBJ2-7; D is unclear. Germline V gene sequence: CDR1 DFQATT, CDR2 SNEGSKA (reference sequence). The CDR3 sequence is 11 residues long. The germline V and J ends were trimmed by 3 bases and 4 bases, with 7 bases remaining between them. CDR3 bases: TGCAGTGCTAGCCCGATGTACGAGCAGTACTTC. Protein: CSASPMYEQYF.

The chain recombines TRBV7-8 with TRBJ1-4; tentatively, D is TRBD1 (5 bases). The length of the CDR3 is 14 residues. Per the germline V gene, CDR1 is SGHVS and CDR2 is FQNEAQ. The germline V and J ends were trimmed by 4 bases and 11 bases, with 17 bases remaining between them. The CDR3 coding sequence is TGTGCCAGCAGCTCTAGTGAGGGACTGGGGAAACTGTTTTTT. Encoded protein: CASSSSEGLGKLFF.

The rearrangement links TRBV6-6 to TRBJ2-7, with 9 bases lining up with TRBD1. V lost 6 bases, J lost 0 bases, and 3 bases stayed unmatched. This CDR3 is built from 14 residues. CDR1 is MNHNY, CDR2 SVGAGI, per germline (reference sequence). CDR3 coding DNA: TGTGCCAGCAGCGACAGGGGGTTCTCCTACGAGCAGTACTTC. Translation: CASSDRGFSYEQYF.

This clone appeared once. This rearrangement joins TRBV27 to TRBJ1-5; D ambiguous. V was cut by 3 bases and J by 2 bases, with 8 bases left in between. Per the germline V gene, CDR1 is MNHEY and CDR2 is SMNVEV (reference sequence). CDR3 length equals 14 residues. CDR3 nucleotide sequence: TGTGCCAGCAGTTTCCGGGTGGGCAATCAGCCCCAGCATTTT. Translation: CASSFRVGNQPQHF.

The V gene is TRBV5-1, the J gene TRBJ2-3; tentatively, D is TRBD2 (6 bases). The V gene's germline CDR1 is SGHRS and CDR2 YFSETQ. The CDR3 spans 17 residues. V was clipped by 3 bases and J by 0 bases, with 17 bases between them. The DNA of the CDR3 is TGCGCCAGCAGCTCGGGTTTGGGGGGACCTAGCACAGATACGCAGTATTTT. This encodes CASSSGLGGPSTDTQYF.

The chain joins TRBV28 to TRBJ1-5; D is perhaps TRBD1 (6 bases). The CDR3 runs to 14 residues. Deletions cut 2 bases from V and 6 bases from J, with 11 bases between. Per germline, CDR1 MDHEN and CDR2 SYDVKM. CDR3 region: CASSLNRAGQPQHF. The DNA of the CDR3 is TGTGCCAGCAGTTTAAACAGGGCGGGTCAGCCCCAGCATTTT.

The rearrangement joins TRBV2 to TRBJ2-4; 12 bases agree with TRBD2. The CDR3 is 16 residues long. Losses at the gene ends were 6 bases for V and 4 bases for J; bases not matched to a gene: 7. Per the germline V gene, CDR1 is SNHLY and CDR2 is FYNNEI. For the CDR3, the DNA is TGTGCCAGCAGGGCAGGACTAGCGGGATCAAAAAACATTCAGTACTTC. Translating gives CASRAGLAGSKNIQYF.

This clone was observed a few times. The chain couples TRBV6-1 to TRBJ2-3; no firm D call. Germline V lookup: CDR1 MNHNS, CDR2 SASEGT. The CDR3 has 11 amino acids. The V end lost 3 bases, the J end lost 4 bases, and 2 bases lay between the germline ends. CDR3 sequence (DNA): TGTGCCAGCAGTGACCCAGATACGCAGTATTTT. Protein sequence: CASSDPDTQYF.

The chain is built from TRBV5-1 and TRBJ2-7; 8 bases align to TRBD1. After removal of 1 base from V and 3 bases from J, the junction contained 6 bases not matched to a gene. Per germline, CDR1 SGHRS and CDR2 YFSETQ. This CDR3 is 15 amino acids long. CDR3 DNA: TGCGCCAGCAGCTTGATTCCGGGACAGGACTACGAGCAGTACTTC. It yields the protein CASSLIPGQDYEQYF.

The rearrangement links TRBV2 to TRBJ1-1; TRBD1 might be the D (6 bases). The CDR3 extends over 15 amino acids. The germline gives CDR1 SNHLY, CDR2 FYNNEI. Trimming cost V 4 bases and J 0 bases, with 12 bases left between them. CDR3 DNA: TGTGCCAGCAGTGGTTATCGACAGGTGAACACTGAAGCTTTCTTT. Translation: CASSGYRQVNTEAFF.